This is a list of T cell receptor beta chains from one sample in a study of identical twins. TCRdb re-derived calls from the 5' RACE reads in MiXCR, one entry per CDR3 protein. The data show about 690,000 distinct CDR3 sequences, with 21% seen just once and roughly 4% held by the top ten. The data were also submitted as part of a second study, on T cells expressing NK-cell markers.

Specimen: PBMCs. The source of these receptors is a woman aged 18-29 years in good health. CDR3s include the opening cysteine and the closing phenylalanine or tryptophan. D genes are given only for firm matches. Clone size appears in some rows only: once, few, many, or a class for an expanded clone.

j_call | clone_size | v_call | d_call | cdr3_nt | cdr3_aa
TRBJ1-2 | NA | TRBV25-1 | NA | TGTGCCAGCAGTGAAGACGGAAACTATGGCTACACCTTC | CASSEDGNYGYTF
TRBJ2-7 | NA | TRBV12-3/TRBV12-4 | NA | TGTGCCAGCAGTTTCCGACAGGACTACGAGCAGTACTTC | CASSFRQDYEQYF
TRBJ1-1 | few | TRBV30 | TRBD1 | TGTGCCTGGACAGGGGGGGACACTGAAGCTTTCTTT | CAWTGGDTEAFF
TRBJ2-5 | NA | TRBV7-7 | NA | TGTGCCAGCAAGCAGCTTACAATAGAGACCCAGTACTTC | CASKQLTIETQYF
TRBJ1-5 | many | TRBV5-6 | NA | TGTGCCAGCAGCTTGACCGGGCGGGGCAATCAGCCCCAGCATTTT | CASSLTGRGNQPQHF
TRBJ2-7 | NA | TRBV5-6 | NA | TGTGCCAGCAGCTTGGTGGACAGAGTCGACTACGAGCAGTACTTC | CASSLVDRVDYEQYF
TRBJ1-2 | few | TRBV20-1 | NA | TGCAGTGCTAGTACCCCGGAAAGCGGCTACACCTTC | CSASTPESGYTF
TRBJ1-4 | NA | TRBV12-3/TRBV12-4 | NA | TGTGCCAGCGACGAGGGAAGAGGAACTAATGAAAAACTGTTTTTT | CASDEGRGTNEKLFF
TRBJ2-5 | many | TRBV18 | NA | TGTGCCAGCTCACCCCGGGGACAAGAGACCCAGTACTTC | CASSPRGQETQYF
TRBJ2-1 | NA | TRBV6-2/TRBV6-3 | TRBD2 | TGTGCCAGCAGTGTAGATACCGGGACTAGCTCAATCTTC | CASSVDTGTSSIF
TRBJ1-6 | NA | TRBV4-3 | NA | TGCGCCAGCAGTCCAAGGGAGTATAATTCACCCCTCCACTTT | CASSPREYNSPLHF
TRBJ2-7 | NA | TRBV5-1 | TRBD2 | TGCGCCAGCAGCTTAACTAGCGGGGCGATCTCCTACGAGCAGTACTTC | CASSLTSGAISYEQYF
TRBJ2-2 | once | TRBV12-3/TRBV12-4 | NA | TGTGCCAGCAGCCATGGAGTCGAGACCGGGGAGCTGTTTTTT | CASSHGVETGELFF
TRBJ2-3 | few | TRBV20-1 | NA | TGCAGTGCTAGAGTCCCGGCTAGCCCCTCCGGGGCAGATACGCAGTATTTT | CSARVPASPSGADTQYF
TRBJ2-1 | once | TRBV15 | NA | TGTGCCACCAGCGGAGGGCATGTATCGAATGAGCAGTTCTTC | CATSGGHVSNEQFF
TRBJ2-3 | few | TRBV5-1 | NA | TGCGCCAGCAGCTGGGGGGCAGGCCGAGATACGCAGTATTTT | CASSWGAGRDTQYF
TRBJ2-5 | many | TRBV7-2 | TRBD2 | TGTGCCAGCAGCTTACAGGGCGGGGGGACCCAAGAGACCCAGTACTTC | CASSLQGGGTQETQYF
TRBJ2-7 | few | TRBV4-3 | NA | TGCGCCAGCAGCCAAGTTAGCGGTAGCTCCTACGAGCAGTACTTC | CASSQVSGSSYEQYF
TRBJ1-2 | many | TRBV25-1 | NA | TGTGCCAGCAGTGCGGGAGGCTACTACACCTTC | CASSAGGYYTF
TRBJ2-7 | few | TRBV18 | NA | TGTGCCAGCTCACCAAGGGCCGACTACGAGCAGTACTTC | CASSPRADYEQYF
TRBJ2-1 | NA | TRBV10-3 | TRBD1 | TGTGCCATCAGGGCTACAGGGGGGATCGATGAGCAGTTCTTC | CAIRATGGIDEQFF
TRBJ2-3 | NA | TRBV20-1 | TRBD2 | TGCAGTGCTAGAGTCCCACTAGCGGGGGGCACAGATACGCAGTATTTT | CSARVPLAGGTDTQYF
TRBJ2-7 | few | TRBV29-1 | NA | TGCAGCGTGACAAACAGGCCCCTTGGGGAGCAGTACTTC | CSVTNRPLGEQYF
TRBJ2-3 | few | TRBV15 | NA | TGTGCCACCAGCAGAGTAAGGTCTAGCACAGATACGCAGTATTTT | CATSRVRSSTDTQYF
TRBJ2-7 | NA | TRBV20-1 | TRBD2 | TGCAGTGCTAGAATTAGCGGGGGGTACGAGCAGTACTTC | CSARISGGYEQYF
TRBJ2-7 | few | TRBV7-8 | TRBD2 | TGTGCCAGCAGCCAAAGGACTAGCGGGAGAAACGAGCAGTACTTC | CASSQRTSGRNEQYF
TRBJ2-4 | many | TRBV3-1 | NA | TGTGCCAGCAGCAGACAGGAAAACATTCAGTACTTC | CASSRQENIQYF
TRBJ2-5 | NA | TRBV4-2 | NA | TGTGCCAGCAGCCAAGGGACCCCTTTTAGGGAGACCCAGTACTTC | CASSQGTPFRETQYF
TRBJ2-3 | few | TRBV6-5 | NA | TGTGCCAGCAGTTTACGGATTAGGGGGGCCAGCACAGATACGCAGTATTTT | CASSLRIRGASTDTQYF
TRBJ2-3 | few | TRBV28 | NA | TGTGCCAGCAGTTTAGCCACTACCTGGGATACGCAGTATTTT | CASSLATTWDTQYF
TRBJ2-7 | NA | TRBV5-1 | NA | TGCGCCAGCAGCCCTGTATTCGGGAGCGGTTACGAGCAGTACTTC | CASSPVFGSGYEQYF
TRBJ2-1 | NA | TRBV9 | TRBD2 | TGTGCCAGCAGCGTGGGACTAGCAGGCGATGAGCAGTTCTTC | CASSVGLAGDEQFF
TRBJ1-1 | NA | TRBV11-2 | NA | TGTGCCAGCAGCTTAATACCTGGGACGGACGCTCACACTGAAGCTTTCTTT | CASSLIPGTDAHTEAFF
TRBJ2-5 | NA | TRBV5-1 | TRBD2 | TGCGCCAGCAGCCCGGGACTAGCGGGAGTTGATTGGGAGACCCAGTACTTC | CASSPGLAGVDWETQYF
TRBJ2-7 | NA | TRBV27 | TRBD2 | TGTGCCAGCCGCGAATCGGGCGGGAGGGCCTACGAGCAGTACTTC | CASRESGGRAYEQYF
TRBJ2-3 | few | TRBV6-2/TRBV6-3 | TRBD2 | TGTGCCAGCACCCGCGGGACTAGCGGGACAGATACGCAGTATTTT | CASTRGTSGTDTQYF
TRBJ2-5 | many | TRBV12-3/TRBV12-4 | NA | TGTGCCAGCAGTGGACACCAAGAGACCCAGTACTTC | CASSGHQETQYF
TRBJ2-7 | few | TRBV20-1 | TRBD2 | TGCAGTGCTAGGGGACTAGCGAAGCAGTACTTC | CSARGLAKQYF
TRBJ1-6 | few | TRBV7-2 | NA | TGTGCCAGCAGCCAGGACGCACGATATTCACCCCTCCACTTT | CASSQDARYSPLHF
TRBJ1-2 | NA | TRBV20-1 | NA | TGCAGTGCTAGAGTGGGAGAGAACTATGGCTACACCTTC | CSARVGENYGYTF
TRBJ2-6 | NA | TRBV20-1 | TRBD2 | TGCAGTGCCGAGGCTCCTGGCGGGAGCCACTCTGGGGCCAACGTCCTGACTTTC | CSAEAPGGSHSGANVLTF
TRBJ1-1 | few | TRBV6-5 | NA | TGTGCCAGCAGTTACGGGCGGGGTCACACTGAAGCTTTCTTT | CASSYGRGHTEAFF
TRBJ2-7 | NA | TRBV6-5 | TRBD2 | TGTGCCAGCAGTTACAAGCGGGATGGGTACGAGCAGTACTTC | CASSYKRDGYEQYF
TRBJ1-5 | few | TRBV6-5 | TRBD1 | TGTGCCAGCAGTTCATCGGACAGGTTCGGCAATCAGCCCCAGCATTTT | CASSSSDRFGNQPQHF
TRBJ2-7 | NA | TRBV5-1 | NA | TGCGCCAGCAGCTTTAGCGGCACGACCGGCGAGCAGTACTTC | CASSFSGTTGEQYF
TRBJ1-4 | NA | TRBV11-3 | NA | TGTGCCAGCAGCTTAGCTAGACAGACTCTGTTTTTT | CASSLARQTLFF
TRBJ2-7 | many | TRBV7-8 | TRBD1 | TGTGCCAGCAGCGCCTACAGGGGGCCATCCTACGAGCAGTACTTC | CASSAYRGPSYEQYF
TRBJ2-5 | NA | TRBV11-2 | TRBD2 | TGTGCCAGCAGCTTAGTTTGGGGACTAGTGGGGGGGGAGACCCAGTACTTC | CASSLVWGLVGGETQYF
TRBJ1-1 | few | TRBV20-1 | TRBD1 | TGCAGTGCTTATTCAGGGGGCACTGAAGCTTTCTTT | CSAYSGGTEAFF
TRBJ2-1 | few | TRBV20-1 | NA | TGCAGTGCTAGGCGTGAGTACAATGAGCAGTTCTTC | CSARREYNEQFF
TRBJ2-6 | few | TRBV6-5 | NA | TGTGCCAGCAGTTACTCCCGGTTCTCTGGGGCCAACGTCCTGACTTTC | CASSYSRFSGANVLTF
TRBJ2-1 | few | TRBV7-2 | NA | TGTGCCAGCAGCCGGTCCCTCACTAGAACCATGATCCGGTTCTTC | CASSRSLTRTMIRFF
TRBJ2-1 | NA | TRBV27 | TRBD1 | TGTGCCAGCAGGCCATCGACAGGGCTATACAATGAGCAGTTCTTC | CASRPSTGLYNEQFF